A single sample gave rise to the 8 T cell receptor beta chains below, sequenced in a study of T cell repertoires in cytomegalovirus infection. TCRdb processed the reads anew with MiXCR; each CDR3 protein has one entry. The sample shows about 330,000 distinct CDR3 sequences, 9.5% of them seen only once. The sequenced sample was PBMCs. These TCRs come from a human donor in good health (CMV status not recorded). Some clones in this sample may be carry-over from other donors' samples.

The table lists this clonotype with many counts. The chain uses TRBV7-2 and TRBJ2-4; maybe TRBD2 (7 bases). This CDR3 is built from 16 residues. The ends were cut back, 3 bases at V and 8 bases at J, with 20 bases in the middle. Germline values: CDR1 SGHTA, CDR2 FQGNSA. CDR3: CASSLAPPGRGDIQYF. Here the CDR3 DNA reads TGTGCCAGCAGCTTGGCCCCCCCTGGGAGGGGGGACATTCAGTACTTC.

The chain combines TRBV6-6 with TRBJ1-4; TRBD1 might be the D (6 bases). The CDR3 runs 15 residues. CDR1 and CDR2 (germline): MNHNY, SVGAGI (reference sequence). The germline V and J ends were trimmed by 0 bases and 5 bases, with 10 bases remaining between them. The CDR3 here is CASSYSRQGNEKLFF. The CDR3 DNA reads as TGTGCCAGCAGTTACTCAAGGCAGGGGAATGAAAAACTGTTTTTT.

This clonotype was counted between two and nine times. The CDR3 region is CASSLRTSGGPYEQYF. CDR3 coding DNA: TGTGCCAGCAGCTTAAGAACTAGCGGGGGGCCCTACGAGCAGTACTTC. The chain carries TRBV7-2 and TRBJ2-7; 12 bases line up with TRBD2. The CDR3 has 16 amino acids. Germline-derived CDR1 and CDR2 are SGHTA and FQGNSA. V lost 2 bases, J lost 2 bases, and 4 bases stayed unmatched.

This clonotype occurred a few times. The chain uses TRBV7-2 and TRBJ2-7, with TRBD1 as a possible D gene (5 bases). In germline, CDR1 is SGHTA, CDR2 FQGNSA. CDR3 length equals 14 residues. The V gene lost 1 base and the J gene lost 5 bases, with 12 bases spanning the gap. CDR3 DNA sequence: TGTGCCAGCAGCTTAGTTCAGGGTAACCACGAGCAGTACTTC. This codes for CASSLVQGNHEQYF.

This clonotype was recorded a few times. The chain joins TRBV7-2 to TRBJ2-2, with no clear D. CDR1 SGHTA and CDR2 FQGNSA come from the germline V gene. The CDR3 runs 19 residues. V lost 4 bases to trimming and J lost 2 bases, with 23 bases between them. The CDR3 DNA sequence: TGTGCCAGCAGCTCACTACCCTCCCCAAGGGCCCAAAACACCGGGGAGCTGTTTTTT. The encoded protein is CASSSLPSPRAQNTGELFF.

In regard to this clonotype: Only one base separates this from a far larger clonotype, so it likely reflects a read error. J is TRBJ2-5 and V is TRBV7-9; D remains unclear. Germline CDR1 and CDR2: SEHNR and FQNEAQ (reference sequence). Trimming removed 7 bases from V and 2 bases from J, with 8 bases in between. The CDR3 contains 12 residues. CDR3 sequence (DNA): TGTGCCAGCACCCCCCCACAAGAGACCCAGTACTTC. Protein: CASTPPQETQYF.

In this sample, this clonotype turned up many times. The rearrangement uses TRBV15 and TRBJ2-7; 10 bases agree with TRBD2. Germline CDR1 reads LNHNV; CDR2 reads YYDKDF (reference sequence). The CDR3 sequence is 14 residues long. V was pared by 3 bases and J by 3 bases, with 2 bases of the junction left unmatched. The CDR3 DNA reads as TGTGCCACCAGCAGCCCTAGCGGGAGCTACGAGCAGTACTTC. It yields the protein CATSSPSGSYEQYF.

There are a few counts of this clonotype. V gene TRBV11-3 combines with J gene TRBJ2-1, with TRBD1 matching 9 bases. Germline V gene lookup returns CDR1 SGHNT and CDR2 YENEEA. The CDR3 covers 16 residues. With 4 bases clipped from V and 0 bases from J, the junction kept 4 bases outside the gene matches. The CDR3 DNA reads as TGTGCCAGCAGCTCTCGGGACAGGGTCTCCTACAATGAGCAGTTCTTC. It specifies CASSSRDRVSYNEQFF. The full variable domain, with the rest looked up from reference TRBV11-3 and TRBJ2-1, is EAGVVQSPRYKIIEKKQPVAFWCNPISGHNTLYWYLQNLGQGPELLIRYENEEAVDDSQLPKDRFSAERLKGVDSTLKIQPAELGDSAVYLCASSSRDRVSYNEQFFGPGTRLTVL.